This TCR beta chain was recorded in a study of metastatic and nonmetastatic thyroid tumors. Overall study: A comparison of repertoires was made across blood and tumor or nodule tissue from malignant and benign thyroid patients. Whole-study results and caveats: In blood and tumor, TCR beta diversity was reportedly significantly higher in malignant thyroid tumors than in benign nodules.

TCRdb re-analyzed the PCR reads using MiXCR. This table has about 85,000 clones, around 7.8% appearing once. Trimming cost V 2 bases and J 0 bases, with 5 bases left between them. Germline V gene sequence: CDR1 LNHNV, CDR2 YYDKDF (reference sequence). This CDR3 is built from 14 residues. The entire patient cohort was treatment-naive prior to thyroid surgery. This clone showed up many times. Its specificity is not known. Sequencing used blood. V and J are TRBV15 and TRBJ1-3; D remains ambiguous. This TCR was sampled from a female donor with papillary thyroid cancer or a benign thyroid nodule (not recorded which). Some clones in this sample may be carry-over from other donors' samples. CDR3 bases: TGTGCCACCAGCAGACCGGACTCTGGAAACACCATATATTTT. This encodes CATSRPDSGNTIYF.